This passage covers 4 T cell receptor beta chains from one sample sequenced in a study of blood T cell repertoires in COVID-19. Generated by immunoSEQ multiplex PCR, the TCRdb table keeps only in-frame clones and is missing some. The table shows 140,000 to 150,000 clones, with approximately 90% occurring only once. The sample comprised peripheral blood. Source of these receptors: a man aged 55 to 69 with active or convalescent COVID-19.

This chain uses TRBV7-8 with TRBJ2-3; the match to TRBD2 covers 9 bases. V shed 0 bases, J shed 1 base, and the junction held 5 bases outside the gene matches. Looked up from germline, CDR1 is SGHVS and CDR2 is FQNEAQ. The CDR3 totals 17 residues. The CDR3 region is CASSLAIQRGGTDTQYF. The DNA of the CDR3 is TGTGCCAGCAGCTTAGCGATCCAGCGGGGGGGCACAGATACGCAGTATTTT. The variable domain in full, completed from reference TRBV7-8 and TRBJ2-3, reads GAGVSQSPRYKVAKRGQDVALRCDPISGHVSLFWYQQALGQGPEFLTYFQNEAQLDKSGLPSDRFFAERPEGSVSTLKIQRTQQEDSAVYLCASSLAIQRGGTDTQYFGPGTRLTVL.

V usage is TRBV18 and J usage is TRBJ1-6, with TRBD1 identical over 10 bases. CDR1 and CDR2 from the germline V gene are KGHSH and LQKENI. This CDR3 has 14 amino acids. The J segment lost 7 bases and the V segment lost 3 bases, leaving 0 bases of the junction unmatched. The CDR3 DNA sequence: TGTGCCAGCTCACCGACAGGGGGCAATTCACCCCTCCACTTT. Translated: CASSPTGGNSPLHF.

The chain employs TRBV7-3 and TRBJ2-1, with 9 nucleotides matching TRBD2. Germline trimming cut 2 bases from V and 5 bases from J; bases unmatched to any gene: 4. Germline CDR1 reads SGHTA; CDR2 reads FQGTGA. This CDR3 has 15 residues. The CDR3 sequence is CASSLGASGNNEQFF. DNA for the CDR3: TGTGCCAGCAGCTTAGGGGCTAGCGGGAACAATGAGCAGTTCTTC.

The gene calls are TRBV30 and TRBJ1-1, with 8 nucleotides matching TRBD1. The CDR3 sequence is 13 residues long. Germline V gives CDR1 GTSNPN, CDR2 SVGIG (reference sequence). V trimming: 7 bases; J trimming: 4 bases; junction bases outside the gene matches: 8. CDR3 DNA sequence: TGTGCCTCAGCCTTGACAGGGGCCACTGAAGCTTTCTTT. This codes for CASALTGATEAFF.